This paragraph reports one TCR beta chain. Its antigen is not yet known. Base-call qualities are not available, and no considerably larger clone is one nucleotide away. This entry comes from a study of long-term antiretroviral therapy in people with HIV (dated by TCRdb to between 2021 and 2023). Some background on the complete study: The earliest samples were collected approximately a decade before the 2015 WHO recommendation for immediate ART, a period when ART was typically delayed until CD4 counts fell. Whether ART initiation and durable HIV suppression were associated with changes in peripheral blood TRB repertoire composition and diversity was tested in a retrospective serial study. The cohort contributed roughly 200 cryopreserved PBMC samples from about 33 adults with confirmed HIV infection, collected serially over a mean of approximately six years (range 1-12). Eleven of the 30 participants with HIV were female. No cross-contamination during QIAcube processing was seen in test extractions of a monoclonal T-cell line run alongside about 33 polyclonal samples.

Participants were included only if at least one PBMC sample before ART initiation and at least two post-ART samples were available. Treatment was received in the United States of America by all participants with HIV. Cryopreserved samples of roughly 0.85-11 million PBMC were thawed and washed before DNA extraction. At the time of the earliest PBMC sample, participants with HIV were aged between about 23 and 54 years. PBMC samples from each participant spanned 1-4 timepoints before ART initiation and 2-8 timepoints after ART initiation, with a median of 7 samples. For every participant, serial HIV viral load, CD4+ T-cell count, ART history and demographic data were obtained. Genomic DNA was extracted from unsorted PBMC with a Qiagen kit on a QIAcube, with processing performed in batches of 12 samples. The immunoSEQ hsTCRB v3.0 assay was used at survey level resolution for TRB variable region sequencing. TRB sequencing targeted a depth of about 40,000-55,000 T-cell genomes per sample. TRB libraries were pooled and sequenced on an Illumina MiSeq using a v3 150-cycle kit. The original methods were these. Analysis of repertoires was carried out in R inside a reproducible Nextflow workflow spanning QC, data transformation and analysis. LymphoSeq2, an R package for exploring AIRR-Seq data, was used to implement custom analyses. Four samples yielding fewer than 5000 total TRB sequences were excluded, leaving more than 150 analyzed HIV repertoires. Among the roughly 190 retained HIV repertoires, approximately 59 were collected before ART initiation and around 130 after ART initiation. Each repertoire was downsampled to 5000 TRB nucleotide sequences, and summary statistics were averaged across 100 downsampling iterations. Only TRB sequences with CDR3 regions of at least seven amino acids were retained for analysis. Diversity was assessed using a clonality score derived from Shannon entropy and using the Gini coefficient. Repertoire networks linked the top 5000 CDR3 amino acid sequences whenever two sequences differed by an edit distance of one. Antigen specificity groups and MHC restriction were predicted for TRB CDR3 amino acid sequences with GLIPH2. CDR3 amino acid sequences were matched against VDJdb and McPAS-TCR to flag known CMV, EBV, HIV or tissue antigen associations. Pre-ART, post-ART and control groups were compared with Wilcoxon signed-rank tests and Holm-Bonferroni correction. Entries here come from immuneACCESS through TCRdb and include only in-frame sequences with V and J called. Some clones fail to appear in such tables; in the studies checked, an unresolved V gene covers under half of the shortfall, and the cause of the remainder is unknown. The DNA gave D and trimming, while V, J and clone size come from that table. Here the sample has 42,000 or so clones; about nine tenths occur a single time. The top ten constitute approximately 5.4% of the sample.

Here is what the overall study found, with its caveats: The samples span the years 2004 to 2017, and the ART regimens used may be less effective than current regimens. Starting ART was linked to a significant rise in TRB diversity, yet even with long-term ART the diversity remained significantly lower than in transplant donor controls. Because pre-ART samples had limited cell numbers, unsorted PBMC were profiled rather than sorted CD4+ and CD8+ T cells. Compared with controls, HIV repertoires had narrower CDR3 length ranges, and the network structure pointed to an antigen-experienced repertoire that shifted only slightly toward naive after ART. Inferences about post-ART repertoire changes were limited because no data were available on ART adherence, viral resistance or therapy changes. At every time point, the repertoire was dominated by expanded TRB clones first identified before ART initiation, although this dominance fluctuated and, in many PLHIV, declined after ART. Since PBMC availability was limited, sequencing covered only the TCR beta chain, with no alpha chain pairing.

Based on the germline V gene, the CDR1 and CDR2 sequences are LGHNA and YSLEER. The CDR3, from cysteine to phenylalanine, totals 15 residues. Only CDR3 DNA is held: 45 bases, read in frame from base 1. The V and J ends are trimmed by 0 bases and 6 bases, leaving 14 bases between them. This TCR came from a woman aged 45-60 years with HIV. The sequencing here drew on unsorted PBMCs, taken 0.1 years before starting antiretroviral therapy. Recombination linked TRBV4-3 to TRBJ1-2, with no confidently assigned D gene. The DNA sequence is given as TGCGCCAGCAGCCAAGAAGCTGTGGGGAGTGATGGCTACACCTTC. This yields the protein CASSQEAVGSDGYTF.